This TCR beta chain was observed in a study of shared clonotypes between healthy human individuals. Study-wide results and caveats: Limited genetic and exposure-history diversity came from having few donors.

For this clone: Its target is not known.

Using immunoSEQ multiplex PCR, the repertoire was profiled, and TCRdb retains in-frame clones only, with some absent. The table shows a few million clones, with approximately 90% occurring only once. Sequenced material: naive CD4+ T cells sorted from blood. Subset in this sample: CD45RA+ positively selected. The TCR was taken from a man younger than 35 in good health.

The CDR3 is CASSSGPAQETQYF. The DNA of the CDR3 is TGTGCCAGCAGCTCGGGACCGGCTCAAGAGACCCAGTACTTC. The genes are TRBV5-5 and TRBJ2-5; D tentatively reads TRBD1 or TRBD2 (5 bases each). In germline, CDR1 is SGHKS, CDR2 YYEKEE (reference sequence). The CDR3 is made up of 14 amino acids. The V end lost 3 bases, the J end lost 2 bases, and 11 bases lay between the germline ends.